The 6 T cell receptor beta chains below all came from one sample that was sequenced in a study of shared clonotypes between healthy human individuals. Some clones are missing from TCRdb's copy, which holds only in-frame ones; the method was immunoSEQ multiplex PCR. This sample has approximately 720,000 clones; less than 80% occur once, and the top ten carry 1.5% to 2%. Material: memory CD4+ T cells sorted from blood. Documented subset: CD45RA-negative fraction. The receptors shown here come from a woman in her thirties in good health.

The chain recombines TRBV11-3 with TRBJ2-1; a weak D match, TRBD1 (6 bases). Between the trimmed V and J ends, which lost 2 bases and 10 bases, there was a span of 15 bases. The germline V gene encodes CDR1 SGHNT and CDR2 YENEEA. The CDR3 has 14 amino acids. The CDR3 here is CASSLHRETGEQFF. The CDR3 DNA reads TGTGCCAGCAGCTTACACAGGGAAACGGGGGAGCAGTTCTTC.

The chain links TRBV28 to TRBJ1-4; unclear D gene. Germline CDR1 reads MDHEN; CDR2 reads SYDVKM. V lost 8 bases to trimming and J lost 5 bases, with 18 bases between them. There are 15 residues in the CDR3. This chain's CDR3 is CASSGLTLFNEKLFF. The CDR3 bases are TGTGCCAGCTCCGGGCTCACTCTTTTCAATGAAAAACTGTTTTTT. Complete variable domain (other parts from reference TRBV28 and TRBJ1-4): DVKVTQSSRYLVKRTGEKVFLECVQDMDHENMFWYRQDPGLGLRLIYFSYDVKMKEKGDIPEGYSVSREKKERFSLILESASTNQTSMYLCASSGLTLFNEKLFFGSGTQLSVL.

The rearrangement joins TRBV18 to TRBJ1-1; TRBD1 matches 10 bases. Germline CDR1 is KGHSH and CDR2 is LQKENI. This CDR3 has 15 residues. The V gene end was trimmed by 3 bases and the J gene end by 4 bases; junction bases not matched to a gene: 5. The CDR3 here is CASSPARTGGTEAFF. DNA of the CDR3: TGTGCCAGCTCACCGGCCAGGACAGGGGGCACTGAAGCTTTCTTT.

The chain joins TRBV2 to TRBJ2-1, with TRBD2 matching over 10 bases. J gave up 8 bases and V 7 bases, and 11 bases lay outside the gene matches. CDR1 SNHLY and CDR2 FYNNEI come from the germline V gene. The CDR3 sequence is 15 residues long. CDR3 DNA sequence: TGTGCCAGCAACCCGCTAGCGGGAGAGGGTTATGAGCAGTTCTTC. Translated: CASNPLAGEGYEQFF. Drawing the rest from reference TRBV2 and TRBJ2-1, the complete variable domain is EPEVTQTPSHQVTQMGQEVILRCVPISNHLYFYWYRQILGQKVEFLVSFYNNEISEKSEIFDDQFSVERPDGSNFTLKIRSTKLEDSAMYFCASNPLAGEGYEQFFGPGTRLTVL.

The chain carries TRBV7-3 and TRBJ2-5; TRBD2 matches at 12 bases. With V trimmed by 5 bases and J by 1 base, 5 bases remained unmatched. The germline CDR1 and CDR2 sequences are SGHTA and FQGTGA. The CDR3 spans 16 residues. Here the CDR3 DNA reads TGTGCCAGCAGCCCGACTAGCGGGGGAGGCCAAGAGACCCAGTACTTC. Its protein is CASSPTSGGGQETQYF.

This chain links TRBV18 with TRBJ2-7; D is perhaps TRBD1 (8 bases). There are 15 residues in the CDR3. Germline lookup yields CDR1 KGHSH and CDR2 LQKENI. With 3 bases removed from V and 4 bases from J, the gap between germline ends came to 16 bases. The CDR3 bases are TGTGCCAGCTCACCCGGACAGGGAGGGCGGTACGAGCAGTACTTC. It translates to CASSPGQGGRYEQYF.